This TCR beta chain was identified during a study of spatial heterogeneity in lung cancer. In TCRdb, the 5' RACE reads were re-called with MiXCR into one record per CDR3 protein. The sample contains about 5,700 distinct CDR3 sequences, more than 20% of which appear only once. Time point described: sample taken at primary tumor resection. The input material, whole RNA from tumor, nontumor lung or frozen PBMC, was sequenced unsorted. Per germline, CDR1 SGHTA and CDR2 FQGTGA. V lost 2 bases and J 4 bases, leaving 8 bases between the germline ends. There are 14 residues in the CDR3. Points on this clonotype: Its antigen is unidentified.

Findings and caveats of the study: Mutation tallies in tumors tracked expanded intratumoral alpha and beta TCR counts.

The sample here was lung tumor tissue, taken at surgery. This chain links TRBV7-3 with TRBJ2-2; D gene uncertain. The TCR sequence derives from a male donor with early-stage non-small cell lung cancer. CDR3 coding DNA: TGTGCCAGCAGCTTAGCCTTAAGCACCGGGGAGCTGTTTTTT. The encoded protein is CASSLALSTGELFF.